This TCR beta chain originates from a study of Ad26.COV2.S vaccination and SARS-CoV-2 variants. Study-wide results and caveats: Considerable breadth of spike-specific CD8+ and CD4+ T cell responses has reportedly been documented following vaccination. Vaccinees displayed broader spike-specific TCR repertoires than placebo recipients.

Note on this clone: Its target is not known.

The sample's treatment: roughly 18 received Ad26.COV2.S at low or high dose, single or two shots; 5 received placebo; per-sample allocation not given. Collection of samples fell on day 63 after the first vaccine or placebo injection. Aged 18-55 years, donor was enrolled in Boston in about 2020. Profiled with immunoSEQ multiplex PCR; TCRdb holds only in-frame clones, not every one. The data hold 350,000 to 500,000 clones, with 89% observed a single time. The CDR3 runs to 14 residues. Trimming cost V 4 bases and J 6 bases, with 12 bases left between them. CDR1 and CDR2 (germline): SGHNT, YENEEA. The chain employs TRBV11-3 and TRBJ1-4; D is unclear. The material was peripheral blood, obtained in a trial of Ad26.COV2.S vaccine versus placebo. The TCR sequence derives from a person between 18 and 60 years old who received the Ad26.COV2.S COVID-19 vaccine or a placebo. CDR3 DNA: TGTGCCAGCAGCTCCTACTTATCCGATGAAAAACTGTTTTTT. Translated, it gives CASSSYLSDEKLFF.